This TCR beta chain is drawn from a study of shared clonotypes between healthy human individuals. Study-wide background: The donor group consisted of a couple of women and a few men, aged 18 to 49. Study results and limitations: The study found about 5.1% of naive CD4 clonotypes shared across several donors.

This clone was seen only once. Its antigen is not identified. Recent acute infections and vaccinations were absent in the healthy HIV-negative adult donors. Each sample came from a Caucasian adult donor living in Nashville, Tennessee. Some clones are missing from TCRdb's copy, which holds only in-frame ones; the method was immunoSEQ multiplex PCR. The sample lists about 1,500,000 clones, around 95% occurring once. The sequencing input was naive CD4+ T cells sorted from blood. Subset meaning: CD45RA+ positively selected. The receptor was derived from a man aged 30 to 39 in good health.

CDR3 DNA sequence: TGTGCCAGCACCCGTTACAGGGGTAGCAATCAGCCCCAGCATTTT. This translates into CASTRYRGSNQPQHF. The V call is TRBV5-8, the J call TRBJ1-5; 7 bases align to TRBD1. CDR3 length: 15 residues. V was clipped by 6 bases and J by 0 bases; unmatched bases: 6. In germline, CDR1 is SGHTS, CDR2 YDEGEE.